This T cell receptor (beta chain) derives from a study of blood T cell repertoires in COVID-19. Overall study: The United States, Italy and Spain provided the acute and convalescent COVID-19 samples. The analysed material was cDNA or gDNA that came from T cells, B-cell-depleted T cells, or PBMCs.

V lost 6 bases and J lost 6, with 11 bases in between. Germline V lookup: CDR1 LGHDT, CDR2 YNNKEL (reference sequence). The CDR3 runs to 13 residues. Per the study methods: Estimated nucleated cell counts came from reference gene primer amplification. Some clones are missing from TCRdb's copy, which holds only in-frame ones; the method was immunoSEQ multiplex PCR. Clone size and V and J calls were adopted from that table, with D and trimming inferred from the DNA. The sample contains some 200,000 clones, around 80% of which appear only once. The V gene is TRBV3-1 (or the pseudogene TRBV3-2), the J gene TRBJ2-2; D is undetermined. The sequenced material came from peripheral blood. The receptor's source is a human donor with acute or convalescent COVID-19. The donor label of this sample is uncertain. The CDR3 bases are TGTGCCAGCAGGCGTAGTGTCTCCGGGGAGCTGTTTTTT. It is translated as CASRRSVSGELFF.